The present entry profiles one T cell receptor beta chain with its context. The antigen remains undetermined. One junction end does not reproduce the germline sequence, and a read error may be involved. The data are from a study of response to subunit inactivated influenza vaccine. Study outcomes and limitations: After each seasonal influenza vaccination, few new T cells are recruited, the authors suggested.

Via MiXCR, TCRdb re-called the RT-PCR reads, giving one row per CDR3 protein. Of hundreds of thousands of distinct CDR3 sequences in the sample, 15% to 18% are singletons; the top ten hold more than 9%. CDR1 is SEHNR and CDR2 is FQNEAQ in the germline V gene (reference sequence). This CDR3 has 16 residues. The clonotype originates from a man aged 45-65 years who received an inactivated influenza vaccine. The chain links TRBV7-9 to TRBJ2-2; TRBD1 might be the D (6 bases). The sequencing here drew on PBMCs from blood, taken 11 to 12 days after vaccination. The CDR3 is CASSLPQGSNTGELFF. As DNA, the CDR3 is TGTGCCAGCAGCTTACCTCAGGGGTCGAACACCGGGGAGCTGTTCTTT.